Described below is a single T cell receptor beta chain sequence and its context. Sequencing was performed with immunoSEQ multiplex PCR; in TCRdb, only in-frame clones are kept and a portion is missing. The repertoire holds around 230,000 clones, 83% seen once, with about 2.5% in the top ten. The V end lost 3 bases, the J end lost 0 bases, and 9 bases lay between the germline ends. Germline CDR1 MNHNS, CDR2 SASEGT. The CDR3 loop spans 15 amino acids. The record originates from a study of blood T cell repertoires in COVID-19. The sequence came from a woman aged 40 to 55 with active or convalescent COVID-19. The specimen sequenced was peripheral blood. The gene calls are TRBV6-1 and TRBJ1-5; D gene ambiguous. Written as DNA, the CDR3 is TGTGCCAGCAGTGACCCCGGGAATAGCAATCAGCCCCAGCATTTT. Translated, it gives CASSDPGNSNQPQHF.